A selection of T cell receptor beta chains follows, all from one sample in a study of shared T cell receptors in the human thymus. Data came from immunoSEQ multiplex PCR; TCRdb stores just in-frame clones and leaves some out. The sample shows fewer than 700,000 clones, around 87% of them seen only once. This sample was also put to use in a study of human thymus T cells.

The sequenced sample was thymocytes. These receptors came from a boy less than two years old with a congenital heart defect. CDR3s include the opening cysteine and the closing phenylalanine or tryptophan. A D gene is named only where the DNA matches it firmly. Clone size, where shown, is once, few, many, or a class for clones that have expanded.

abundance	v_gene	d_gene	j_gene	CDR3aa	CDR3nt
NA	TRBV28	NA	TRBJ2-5	CASSSSPPQETQYF	TGTGCCAGCAGTTCTAGTCCCCCCCAAGAGACCCAGTACTTC
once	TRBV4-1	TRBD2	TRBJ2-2	CASSQEERAGEKTGELFF	TGCGCCAGCAGCCAAGAGGAGCGAGCGGGAGAGAAGACCGGGGAGCTGTTTTTT
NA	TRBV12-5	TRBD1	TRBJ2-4	CASGTGTAHIQYF	TGTGCTAGTGGCACCGGGACAGCCCACATTCAGTACTTC
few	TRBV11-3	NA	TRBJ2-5	CASSLRPGAQETQYF	TGTGCCAGCAGCTTAAGGCCTGGGGCCCAAGAGACCCAGTACTTC
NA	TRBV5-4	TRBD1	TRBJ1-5	CASSPTPTGDISAQHF	TGTGCCAGCAGCCCTACTCCGACAGGGGACATATCAGCCCAGCATTTT
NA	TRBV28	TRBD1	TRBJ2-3	CASSLPISGTGGYWSTDTQYF	TGTGCCAGCAGTTTACCGATTTCCGGGACAGGGGGGTATTGGAGCACAGATACGCAGTATTTT
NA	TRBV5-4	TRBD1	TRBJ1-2	CASRRGGTGPPRNYGYTF	TGTGCCAGCAGGCGCGGCGGGACAGGGCCCCCCCGTAACTATGGCTACACCTTC
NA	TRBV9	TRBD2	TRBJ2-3	CASSALTSGSADTQYF	TGTGCCAGCAGCGCTTTGACTAGCGGGAGTGCAGATACGCAGTATTTT
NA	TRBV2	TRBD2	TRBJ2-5	CASSARGHSSGKIGETQYF	TGTGCCAGCAGCGCCCGGGGCCACTCTAGCGGGAAGATAGGAGAGACCCAGTACTTC
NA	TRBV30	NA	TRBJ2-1	CAWRPAAPSDVYNEQFF	TGTGCCTGGAGGCCAGCGGCTCCTAGCGACGTCTACAATGAGCAGTTCTTC
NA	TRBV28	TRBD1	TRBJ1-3	CASSITTRGLVSGNTIYF	TGTGCCAGCAGTATAACGACCAGGGGGCTCGTCTCTGGAAACACCATATATTTT
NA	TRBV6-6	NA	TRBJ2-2	CASSYEENTGELFF	TGTGCCAGCAGTTATGAGGAGAACACCGGGGAGCTGTTTTTT
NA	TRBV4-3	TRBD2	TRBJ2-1	CASSQDSPGLSGSYNEQFF	TGCGCCAGCAGCCAAGATTCCCCCGGCCTTAGCGGGAGCTACAATGAGCAGTTCTTC
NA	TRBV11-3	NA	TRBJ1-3	CASSGRTDSGNTIYF	TGTGCCAGCAGCGGACGGACAGACTCTGGAAACACCATATATTTT
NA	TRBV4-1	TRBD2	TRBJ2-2	CASSQDGAGVRTGELFF	TGCGCCAGCAGCCAAGATGGGGCGGGAGTACGTACCGGGGAGCTGTTTTTT
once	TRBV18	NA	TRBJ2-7	CASSPRSHPTYEQYF	TGTGCCAGCTCACCACGTAGTCACCCGACCTACGAGCAGTACTTC
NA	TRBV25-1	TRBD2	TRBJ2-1	CASSDAGRLAGYNEQFF	TGTGCCAGCAGTGACGCAGGGAGGCTAGCGGGTTACAATGAGCAGTTCTTC
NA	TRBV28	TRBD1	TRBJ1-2	CASSIIRDRDYYGYTF	TGTGCCAGCAGCATCATCCGGGACAGGGACTACTATGGCTACACCTTC
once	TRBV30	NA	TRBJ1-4	CAWSVGGSRNEKLFF	TGTGCCTGGAGTGTCGGAGGGTCGCGGAATGAAAAACTGTTTTTT
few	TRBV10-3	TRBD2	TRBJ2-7	CASGGLAGTSSYEQYF	TGTGCCAGCGGGGGACTAGCGGGGACTAGCTCCTACGAGCAGTACTTC
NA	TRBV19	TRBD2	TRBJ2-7	CASSPWTELAGVYEQYF	TGTGCCAGTAGCCCTTGGACCGAACTAGCGGGAGTGTACGAGCAGTACTTC
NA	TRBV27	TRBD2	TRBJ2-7	CASSPRGVALDEQYF	TGTGCCAGCAGTCCCCGGGGGGTGGCGTTGGACGAGCAGTACTTC
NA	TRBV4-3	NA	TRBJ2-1	CASSPLVSGSSYNEQFF	TGCGCCAGCAGCCCCCTGGTTAGCGGTAGCTCCTACAATGAGCAGTTCTTC
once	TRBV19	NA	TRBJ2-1	CASSMTDTIGHEQFF	TGTGCCAGTAGTATGACAGATACCATCGGTCATGAGCAGTTCTTC
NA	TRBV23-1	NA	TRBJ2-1	CASSHYREYNEQFF	TGCGCCAGCAGTCATTACCGGGAGTACAATGAGCAGTTCTTC
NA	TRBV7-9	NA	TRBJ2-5	CASSLALLGRETQYF	TGTGCCAGCAGCTTAGCGCTTCTGGGGAGAGAGACCCAGTACTTC
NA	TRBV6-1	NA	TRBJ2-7	CASSEGGGRYF	TGTGCCAGCAGTGAAGGGGGAGGTCGGTACTTC
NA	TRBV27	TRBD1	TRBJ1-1	CASTGQGYTEAFF	TGTGCCAGCACCGGACAGGGTTACACTGAAGCTTTCTTT
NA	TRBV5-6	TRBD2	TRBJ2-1	CASRYATSAPRSSYNEQFF	TGTGCCAGCAGATATGCTACTAGCGCCCCCAGGAGCTCCTACAATGAGCAGTTCTTC
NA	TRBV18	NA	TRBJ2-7	CASSPPDSSYEQYF	TGTGCCAGCTCACCACCGGACAGCTCCTACGAGCAGTACTTC
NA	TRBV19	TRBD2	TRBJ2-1	CASSVYWTSGSTYNEQFF	TGTGCCAGTAGTGTATATTGGACTAGCGGCTCTACCTACAATGAGCAGTTCTTC
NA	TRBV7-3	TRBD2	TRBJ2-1	CASSLIPLGLATNNEQFF	TGTGCCAGCAGCTTAATCCCATTGGGACTAGCGACAAACAATGAGCAGTTCTTC
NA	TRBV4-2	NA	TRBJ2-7	CASSRDSSYEQYF	TGTGCCAGCAGCCGAGACAGTTCCTACGAGCAGTACTTC
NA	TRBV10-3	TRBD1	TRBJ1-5	CAIRFATGGEQPQHF	TGTGCCATCAGATTTGCGACAGGGGGCGAACAGCCCCAGCATTTT
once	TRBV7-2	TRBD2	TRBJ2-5	CASSKGREGLETQYF	TGTGCCAGCAGCAAAGGGCGGGAGGGCCTAGAGACCCAGTACTTC
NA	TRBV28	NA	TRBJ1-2	CASSLSRHYRLEQGFNYGYTF	TGTGCCAGCAGTTTATCCCGGCATTACAGATTAGAACAGGGCTTTAACTATGGCTACACCTTC
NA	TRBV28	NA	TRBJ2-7	CASSGTGRSYEQYF	TGTGCCAGCAGCGGTACAGGTAGGTCCTACGAGCAGTACTTC
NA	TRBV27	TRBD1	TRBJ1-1	CASRQGGSEAFF	TGTGCCAGCAGACAGGGGGGCTCTGAAGCTTTCTTT
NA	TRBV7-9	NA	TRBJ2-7	CASSSRKTGGSTIYEQYF	TGTGCCAGCAGCTCACGTAAGACCGGGGGATCTACCATCTACGAGCAGTACTTC
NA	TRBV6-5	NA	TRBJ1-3	CASTKAGRGNTIYF	TGTGCCAGCACCAAGGCGGGGAGAGGAAACACCATATATTTT
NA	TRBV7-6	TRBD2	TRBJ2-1	CASSELAGEYNEQFF	TGTGCCAGCAGCGAACTAGCGGGAGAGTACAATGAGCAGTTCTTC
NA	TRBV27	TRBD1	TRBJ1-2	CASRPTGGGRDGYTF	TGTGCCAGCAGGCCCACAGGGGGCGGGCGTGATGGCTACACCTTC